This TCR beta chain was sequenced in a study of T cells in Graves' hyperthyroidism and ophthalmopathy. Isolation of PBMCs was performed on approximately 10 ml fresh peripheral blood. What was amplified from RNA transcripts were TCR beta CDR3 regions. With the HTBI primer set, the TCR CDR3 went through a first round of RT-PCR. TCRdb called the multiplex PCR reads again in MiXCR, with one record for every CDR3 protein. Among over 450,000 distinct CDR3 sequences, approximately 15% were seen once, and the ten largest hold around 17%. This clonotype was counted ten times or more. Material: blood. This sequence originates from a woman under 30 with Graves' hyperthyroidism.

The CDR3 reads CASSLSQWAEAFF. The CDR3 DNA is TGTGCCAGCAGTTTATCACAGTGGGCTGAAGCTTTCTTT. The chain is built from TRBV27 and TRBJ1-1, with D unclear. The CDR3 is made up of 13 amino acids. V was pared by 0 bases and J by 6 bases, with 8 bases between. CDR1 is MNHEY and CDR2 is SMNVEV in the germline V gene (reference sequence).